The clone carrying this T cell receptor (beta chain) was detected many times. V was clipped by 5 bases and J by 7 bases; unmatched bases: 13. The V gene's germline CDR1 is LNHNV and CDR2 YYDKDF (reference sequence). This CDR3 is built from 16 residues. Using RNA transcripts as the source, TCR beta CDR3 regions were amplified. With the HTBI primer set, the TCR CDR3 went through a first round of RT-PCR. TCRdb itself ran the multiplex PCR reads through MiXCR, one entry per CDR3 protein. This repertoire shows 550,000 to 700,000 distinct CDR3 sequences, around 46% found once; its top ten account for 15% to 20%. The sample is drawn from a study of T cells in Graves' hyperthyroidism and ophthalmopathy.

The chain joins TRBV15 to TRBJ1-5; 8 nucleotides align to TRBD1. The material sequenced was peripheral blood or thyroid tissue (not recorded which). The clonotype originates from an adult woman with Graves' disease, either hyperthyroidism or ophthalmopathy (not recorded which). This CDR3 reads CATSPRTGTARQPQHF. The CDR3 DNA reads TGTGCCACCAGCCCCCGGACAGGGACGGCTCGGCAGCCCCAGCATTTT.